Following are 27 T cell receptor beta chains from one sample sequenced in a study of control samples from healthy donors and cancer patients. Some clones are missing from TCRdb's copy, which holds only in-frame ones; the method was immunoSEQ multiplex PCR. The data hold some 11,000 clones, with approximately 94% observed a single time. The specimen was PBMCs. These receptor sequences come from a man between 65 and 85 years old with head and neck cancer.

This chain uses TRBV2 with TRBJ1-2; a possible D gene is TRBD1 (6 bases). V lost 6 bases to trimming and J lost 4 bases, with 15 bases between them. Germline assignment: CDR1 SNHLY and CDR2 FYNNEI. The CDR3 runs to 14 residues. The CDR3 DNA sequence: TGTGCCAGCAGCCCCCGGGGGCCGGGCTATGGCTACACCTTC. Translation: CASSPRGPGYGYTF.

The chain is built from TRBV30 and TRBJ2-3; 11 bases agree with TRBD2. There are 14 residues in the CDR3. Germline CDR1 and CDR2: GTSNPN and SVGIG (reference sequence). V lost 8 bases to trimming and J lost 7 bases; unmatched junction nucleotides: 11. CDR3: CAAELAGAGNTQYF. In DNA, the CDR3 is TGTGCCGCCGAACTAGCGGGAGCGGGGAATACGCAGTATTTT.

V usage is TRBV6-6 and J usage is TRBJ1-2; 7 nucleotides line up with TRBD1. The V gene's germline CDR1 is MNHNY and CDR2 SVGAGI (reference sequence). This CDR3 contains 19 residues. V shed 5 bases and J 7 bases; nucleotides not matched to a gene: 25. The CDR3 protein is CASSQLTDHQGGWASGYTF. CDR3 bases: TGTGCCAGCAGTCAACTAACAGACCATCAGGGGGGTTGGGCTAGTGGCTACACCTTC.

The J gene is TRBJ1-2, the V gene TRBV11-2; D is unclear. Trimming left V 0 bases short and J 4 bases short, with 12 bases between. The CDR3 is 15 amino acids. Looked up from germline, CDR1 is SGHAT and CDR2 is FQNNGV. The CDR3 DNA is TGTGCCAGCAGCTTAGATCTTTACGGGAGCTATGGCTACACCTTC. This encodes CASSLDLYGSYGYTF.

CDR3 DNA: TGCGCCAGCAGCCCGAGGGCAACAGAAAGCAACTATGGCTACACCTTC. The encoded protein is CASSPRATESNYGYTF. The chain uses TRBV5-1 and TRBJ1-2; D unresolved. From germline, CDR1 is SGHRS and CDR2 YFSETQ. The CDR3 is 16 residues long. With 4 bases removed from V and 2 bases from J, the gap between germline ends came to 18 bases.

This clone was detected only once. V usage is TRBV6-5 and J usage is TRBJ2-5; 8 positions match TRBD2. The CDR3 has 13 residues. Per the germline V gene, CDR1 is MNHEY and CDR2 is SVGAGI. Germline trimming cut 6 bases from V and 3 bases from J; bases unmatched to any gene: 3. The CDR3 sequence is CASSAGGEETQYF. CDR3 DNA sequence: TGTGCCAGCAGCGCGGGGGGTGAAGAGACCCAGTACTTC.

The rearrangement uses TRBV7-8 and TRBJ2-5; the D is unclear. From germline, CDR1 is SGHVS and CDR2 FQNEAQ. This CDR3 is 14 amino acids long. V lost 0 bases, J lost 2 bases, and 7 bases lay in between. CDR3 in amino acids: CASSLAVQQETQYF. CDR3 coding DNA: TGTGCCAGCAGCTTAGCAGTTCAGCAAGAGACCCAGTACTTC.

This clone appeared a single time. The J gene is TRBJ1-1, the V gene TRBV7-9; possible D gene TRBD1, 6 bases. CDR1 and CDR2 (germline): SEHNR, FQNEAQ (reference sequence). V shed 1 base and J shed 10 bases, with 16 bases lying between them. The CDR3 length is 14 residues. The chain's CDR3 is CASSLDRDTPGAFF. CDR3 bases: TGTGCCAGCAGCTTAGATCGGGACACTCCTGGAGCTTTCTTT. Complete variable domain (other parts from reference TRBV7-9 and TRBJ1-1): DTGVSQNPRHKITKRGQNVTFRCDPISEHNRLYWYRQTLGQGPEFLTYFQNEAQLEKSRLLSDRFSAERPKGSFSTLEIQRTEQGDSAMYLCASSLDRDTPGAFFGQGTRLTVV.

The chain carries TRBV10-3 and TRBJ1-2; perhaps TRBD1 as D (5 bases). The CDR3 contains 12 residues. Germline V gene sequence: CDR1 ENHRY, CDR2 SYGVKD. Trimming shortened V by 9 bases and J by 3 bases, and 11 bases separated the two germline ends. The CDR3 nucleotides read TGTGCCATTTCTGGGGGGGACTATGGCTACACCTTC. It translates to CAISGGDYGYTF.

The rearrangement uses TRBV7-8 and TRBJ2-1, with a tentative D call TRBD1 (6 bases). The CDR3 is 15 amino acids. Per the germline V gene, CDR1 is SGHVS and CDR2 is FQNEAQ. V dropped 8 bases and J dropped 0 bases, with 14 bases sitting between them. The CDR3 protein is CASQTGPLSYNEQFF. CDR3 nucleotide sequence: TGTGCCAGCCAAACAGGGCCCCTCTCCTACAATGAGCAGTTCTTC.

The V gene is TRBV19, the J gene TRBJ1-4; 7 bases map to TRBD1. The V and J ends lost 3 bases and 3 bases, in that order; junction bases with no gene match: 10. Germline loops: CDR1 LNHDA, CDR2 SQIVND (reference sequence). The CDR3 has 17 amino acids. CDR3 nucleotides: TGTGCCAGTAGTATGTCTGATACAGGGGCCGCTAATGAAAAACTGTTTTTT. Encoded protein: CASSMSDTGAANEKLFF.

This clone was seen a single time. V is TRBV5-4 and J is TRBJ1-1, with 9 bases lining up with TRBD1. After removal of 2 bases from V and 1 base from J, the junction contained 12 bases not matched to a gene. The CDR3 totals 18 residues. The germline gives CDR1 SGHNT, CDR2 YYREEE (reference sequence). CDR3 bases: TGTGCCAGCAGCTTTCCTTGGGGACAGGGAAACCCGAACACTGAAGCTTTCTTT. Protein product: CASSFPWGQGNPNTEAFF.

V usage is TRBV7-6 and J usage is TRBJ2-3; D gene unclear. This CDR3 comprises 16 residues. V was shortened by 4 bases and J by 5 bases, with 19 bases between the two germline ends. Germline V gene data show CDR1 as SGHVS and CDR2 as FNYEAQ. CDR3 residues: CASSSRLMERVDTQYF. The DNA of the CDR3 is TGTGCCAGCAGCTCACGACTGATGGAGCGCGTAGATACGCAGTATTTT.

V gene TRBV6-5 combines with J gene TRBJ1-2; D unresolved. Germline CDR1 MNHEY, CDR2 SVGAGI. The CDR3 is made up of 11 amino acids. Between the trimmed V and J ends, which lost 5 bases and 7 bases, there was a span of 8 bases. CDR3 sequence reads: CASSNLVGYTF. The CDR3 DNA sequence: TGTGCCAGCAGTAACCTAGTTGGCTACACCTTC.

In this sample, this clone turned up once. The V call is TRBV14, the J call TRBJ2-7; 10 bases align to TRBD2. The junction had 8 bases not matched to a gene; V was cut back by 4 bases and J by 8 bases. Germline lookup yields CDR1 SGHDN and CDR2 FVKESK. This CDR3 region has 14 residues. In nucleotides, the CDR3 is TGTGCCAGCAGCCGCTCTGGGACTAGCGAGAAGCAGTACTTC. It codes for CASSRSGTSEKQYF.

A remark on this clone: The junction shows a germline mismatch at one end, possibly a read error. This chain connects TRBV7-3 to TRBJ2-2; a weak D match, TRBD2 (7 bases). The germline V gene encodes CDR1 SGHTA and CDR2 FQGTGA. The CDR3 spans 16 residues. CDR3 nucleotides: TGTGCCAGCAGCTGGGGGGGACAAGCGAACGCCGGGGAGCTGTTTTTT. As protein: CASSWGGQANAGELFF.

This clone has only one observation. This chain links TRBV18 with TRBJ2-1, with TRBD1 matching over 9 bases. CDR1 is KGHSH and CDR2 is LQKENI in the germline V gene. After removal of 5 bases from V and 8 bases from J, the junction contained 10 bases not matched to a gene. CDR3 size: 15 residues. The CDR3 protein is CASSRTGDTGHEQFF. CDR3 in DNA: TGTGCCAGCTCAAGGACAGGGGACACGGGACATGAGCAGTTCTTC.

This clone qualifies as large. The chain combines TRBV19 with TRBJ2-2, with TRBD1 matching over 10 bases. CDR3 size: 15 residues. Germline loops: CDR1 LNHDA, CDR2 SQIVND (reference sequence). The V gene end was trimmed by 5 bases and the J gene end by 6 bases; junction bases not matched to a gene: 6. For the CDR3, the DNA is TGTGCCAGTAGTCCGGGACAGGGGATGTCCGGGGAGCTGTTTTTT. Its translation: CASSPGQGMSGELFF. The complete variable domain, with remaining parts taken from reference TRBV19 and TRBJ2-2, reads DGGITQSPKYLFRKEGQNVTLSCEQNLNHDAMYWYRQDPGQGLRLIYYSQIVNDFQKGDIAEGYSVSREKKESFPLTVTSAQKNPTAFYLCASSPGQGMSGELFFGEGSRLTVL.

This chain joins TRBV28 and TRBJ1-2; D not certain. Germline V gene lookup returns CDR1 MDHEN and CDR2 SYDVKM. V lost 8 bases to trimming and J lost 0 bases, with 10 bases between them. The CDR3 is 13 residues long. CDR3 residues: CASLDGANYGYTF. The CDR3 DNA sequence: TGTGCCAGCCTGGATGGGGCTAACTATGGCTACACCTTC.

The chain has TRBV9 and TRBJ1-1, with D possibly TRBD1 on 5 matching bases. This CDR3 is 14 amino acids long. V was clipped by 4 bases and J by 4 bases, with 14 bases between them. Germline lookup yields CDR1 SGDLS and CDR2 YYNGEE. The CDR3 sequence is CASSRVEGSTEAFF. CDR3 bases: TGTGCCAGCAGCAGAGTTGAGGGGAGCACTGAAGCTTTCTTT.

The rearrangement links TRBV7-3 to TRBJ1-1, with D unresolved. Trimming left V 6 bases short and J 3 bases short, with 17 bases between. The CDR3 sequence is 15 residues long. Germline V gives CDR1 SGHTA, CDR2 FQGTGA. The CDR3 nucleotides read TGTGCCAGCAGGCCTGGCCCTCGGGAGGACACTGAAGCTTTCTTT. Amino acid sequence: CASRPGPREDTEAFF.

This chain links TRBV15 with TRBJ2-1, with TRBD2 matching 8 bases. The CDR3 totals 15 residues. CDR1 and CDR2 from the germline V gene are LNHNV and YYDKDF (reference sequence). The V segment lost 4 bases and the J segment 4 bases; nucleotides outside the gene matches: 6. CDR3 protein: CATSTRTSQYNEQFF. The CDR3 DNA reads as TGTGCCACCAGCACCCGGACTAGCCAATACAATGAGCAGTTCTTC.

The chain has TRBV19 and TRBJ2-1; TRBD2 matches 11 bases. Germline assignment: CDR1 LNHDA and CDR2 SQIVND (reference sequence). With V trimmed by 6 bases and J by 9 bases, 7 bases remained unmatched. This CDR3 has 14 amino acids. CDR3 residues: CASRIGLAGVEQFF. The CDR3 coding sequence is TGTGCCAGTAGGATCGGACTAGCGGGTGTTGAGCAGTTCTTC.

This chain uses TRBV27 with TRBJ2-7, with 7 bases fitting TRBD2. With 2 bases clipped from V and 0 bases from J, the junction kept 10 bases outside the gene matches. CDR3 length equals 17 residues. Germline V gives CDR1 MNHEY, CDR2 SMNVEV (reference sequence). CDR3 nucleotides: TGTGCCAGCAGTTTAGGGTGGGGAGCGGGGAGCTCCTACGAGCAGTACTTC. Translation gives CASSLGWGAGSSYEQYF.

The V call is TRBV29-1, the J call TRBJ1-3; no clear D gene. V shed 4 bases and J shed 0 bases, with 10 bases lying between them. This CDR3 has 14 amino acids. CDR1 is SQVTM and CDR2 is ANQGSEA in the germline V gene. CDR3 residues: CSVARDLSGNTIYF. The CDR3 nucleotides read TGCAGCGTTGCACGGGATCTCTCTGGAAACACCATATATTTT.

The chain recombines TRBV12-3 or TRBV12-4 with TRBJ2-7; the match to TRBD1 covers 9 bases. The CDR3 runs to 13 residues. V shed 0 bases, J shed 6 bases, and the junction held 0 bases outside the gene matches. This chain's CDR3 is CASSLATGGEQYF. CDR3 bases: TGTGCCAGCAGTTTAGCGACAGGGGGCGAGCAGTACTTC.

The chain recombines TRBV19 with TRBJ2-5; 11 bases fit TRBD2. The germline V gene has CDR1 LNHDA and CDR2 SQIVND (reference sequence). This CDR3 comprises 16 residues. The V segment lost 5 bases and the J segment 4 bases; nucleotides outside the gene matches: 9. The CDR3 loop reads CASSQLAGVKGETQYF. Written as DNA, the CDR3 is TGTGCCAGTAGTCAACTAGCGGGGGTAAAGGGAGAGACCCAGTACTTC.